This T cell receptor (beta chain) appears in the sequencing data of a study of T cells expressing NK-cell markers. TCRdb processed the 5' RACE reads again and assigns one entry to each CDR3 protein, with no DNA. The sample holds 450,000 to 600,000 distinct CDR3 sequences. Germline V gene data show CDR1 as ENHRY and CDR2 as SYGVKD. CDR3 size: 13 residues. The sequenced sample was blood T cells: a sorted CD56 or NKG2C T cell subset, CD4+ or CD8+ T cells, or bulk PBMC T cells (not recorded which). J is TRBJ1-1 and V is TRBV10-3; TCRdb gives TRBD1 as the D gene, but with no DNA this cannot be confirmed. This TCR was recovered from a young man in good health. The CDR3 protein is CAIRQGLNTEAFF.